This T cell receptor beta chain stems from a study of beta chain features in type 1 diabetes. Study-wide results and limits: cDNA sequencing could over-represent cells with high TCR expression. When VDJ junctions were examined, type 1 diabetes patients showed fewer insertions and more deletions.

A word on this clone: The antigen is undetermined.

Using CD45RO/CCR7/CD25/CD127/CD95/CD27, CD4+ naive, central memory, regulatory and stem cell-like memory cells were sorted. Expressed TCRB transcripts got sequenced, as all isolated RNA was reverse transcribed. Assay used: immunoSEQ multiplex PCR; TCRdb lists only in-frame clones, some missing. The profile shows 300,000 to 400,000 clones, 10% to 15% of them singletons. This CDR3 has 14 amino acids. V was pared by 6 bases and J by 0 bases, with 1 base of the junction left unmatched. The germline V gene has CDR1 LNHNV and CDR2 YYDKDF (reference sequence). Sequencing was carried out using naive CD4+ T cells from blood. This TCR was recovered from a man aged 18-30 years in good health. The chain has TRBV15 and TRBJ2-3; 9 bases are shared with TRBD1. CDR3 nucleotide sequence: TGTGCCACCAGAACAGGGGGCAGCACAGATACGCAGTATTTT. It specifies CATRTGGSTDTQYF.